This TCR beta chain was profiled in a study of blood T cell repertoires in COVID-19 (TCRdb year 2020). Looking at the study overall: The collaborator samples originated in the United States, Italy and Spain and spanned the acute and convalescent phases of COVID-19. The material from the prospective study consisted of cDNA or gDNA derived from T cells, B-cell-depleted T cells, or PBMCs. Deeply sampled blood TCRbeta repertoires from subjects exposed to, actively infected with, or recovered from COVID-19 were included in the dataset. The repertoires were made available in a free public database intended to serve as a resource for research on the immune response to SARS-CoV-2. Samples were obtained from the ongoing ImmuneRACE study (first 160 participants) and from about 1,300 subjects provided by 6 global collaborators. Nearly every sample came with metadata listing a de-identified subject ID, COVID-19 status, age in years and sex. Where HLA class I and class II types were available, the types were taken from metadata supplied by the sample provider, not from assay-based typing.

Participants in the prospective study were aged roughly 18 to 95 years, lived in 24 United States geographic areas, and enrolled through a virtual design. To assign participants to cohorts, the prospective study relied on clinical history that participants themselves reported in a screening survey and a study questionnaire. A participant counted as exposed if, within 2 weeks of entering the study, that participant had been in contact with someone who had a PCR-confirmed or clinician-diagnosed COVID-19 case. In the prospective study, mobile phlebotomists collected whole blood, serum and a nasopharyngeal or oropharyngeal swab from each participant. Participants in the prospective study had the option to provide additional blood draws and questionnaires over a 2-month period. Blood samples from the prospective study were shipped frozen or at room temperature prior to DNA extraction. This clone appeared a single time. The target of this receptor is not known. The record has no base qualities; no much larger clone is one base away.

CDR1 and CDR2, per the germline V gene (reference sequence), are DFQATT and SNEGSKA. V sheds 6 bases and J sheds 9 bases, leaving 11 bases between their ends. Its CDR3 holds 10 amino acids, cysteine through phenylalanine. The kept DNA is CDR3 alone, 30 bases in frame from the first base. What the study reported, not specific to this receptor: The quantity of clinical and demographic metadata differed by source and by participant and was supplied without curation.

The immunoSEQ Assay, a bias-controlled multiplex PCR, was used to amplify TCRbeta CDR3 regions from genomic DNA. The study's own analysis went as follows. The number of nucleated cells in each sample was estimated by amplification of reference gene primers within the assay. To quantify the absolute abundance of each unique TCRbeta CDR3 rearrangement, sequence reads were collapsed and filtered. For each sample, productive Simpson clonality was calculated by taking the square root of Simpson's diversity index across productive rearrangements. TCRdb stores this immuneACCESS table with in-frame sequences only. Part of the clones is absent; in the studies checked, under half of the shortfall reflects unresolved V genes, and no reason is known for the rest. V, J and clone size are taken as reported in that table, and D and trimming were inferred from the DNA itself. This sample holds 250,000 to 300,000 clones; roughly 89% were observed only once. The ten top clones hold less than 3.5% of the sample.

This clonotype was obtained from a woman in her 50s who had been exposed to COVID-19. The chain is encoded by TRBV20-1 joined to TRBJ2-5; perhaps TRBD2 is the D gene, with 5 bases matching. The sample was PBMCs or T cells enriched from blood (not recorded which). The CDR3 here reads CSAREEAQYF. The DNA sequence is given as TGCAGTGCCCGCGAGGAGGCCCAGTACTTC.